The sequence of this TCR beta chain was determined in a study of cytomegalovirus exposure and HLA in healthy donors (dated by TCRdb to 2016 to 2017). About the study as a whole: In an earlier analysis of around 540 of the donors, around 290 Gb of sequence data and 120 million or so unique TCR beta sequences from about 190 million T cells were reported. Alongside the repertoire data, information on donor age, sex, ethnicity and CMV serostatus was compiled. High-throughput TCR immunosequencing, statistical association of individual TCRs with disease status, and machine learning were combined to predict cytomegalovirus infection status. Class I and class II HLA loci were covered by the typing at four-digit resolution. Roughly 300 gigabases of sequencing data and 70 million to 100 million unique TCR sequences were included in an early release covering roughly 600 HLA-typed donors. Typing coverage differed by locus: A, B, C, DRB1 and DQB1 were typed in roughly 620-630 donors, DQA1 in about 560, DPA1 in roughly 590, and DPB1 in approximately 450. Across approximately 420 genotyped donors of the cohort, an average of about 240,000 unique TCR beta nucleotide sequences per donor were sequenced, and 15% to 20% of those sequences were non-productive. To decide whether each TCR beta V gene segment behaved as functional or pseudogenic, an earlier analysis of approximately 600 of the donors relied on high-throughput TCR beta sequencing. Five DR-DQ haplotypes were handled as single units for association and clustering because linkage in the cohort was strong. Of the roughly 400 genotyped donors, 65% to 90% fell in the genetic ancestry cluster associated with self-reported Caucasian donors. The study was designed to test whether signatures of past pathogen exposure could be identified by cataloging public T cell receptors. Using immunosequencing, the study profiled T cell repertoires from fewer than 700 subjects and related those repertoires to cytomegalovirus serostatus. In addition to the first cohort of approximately 650 subjects, a separate validation cohort of approximately 120 different subjects was used. A later genetic analysis took genome-wide SNP genotypes for about 55% of the 666 donors and used that subset as a discovery cohort. Every discovery cohort repertoire had been produced on one sequencing platform. Rather than drawing on any new phenotypic data, the later analysis identified candidate immune exposures from TCR beta sequences and the way those sequences occurred across donors. To study patterns of TCR occurrence, a later analysis re-analyzed previously published TCR beta repertoires from several hundred donors and added high-resolution HLA genotyping. Overall study outcomes, separate from this receptor: Linkage disequilibrium might explain the correlated functional status among segregating V segments, but an unknown experimental factor could not be ruled out. Immune exposure information for the cohort was limited to CMV serostatus. A few of the identified cytomegalovirus-associated TCR beta chains were confirmed in vitro to be specific for cytomegalovirus antigens. According to a later analysis, parvovirus B19, influenza, CMV and Epstein-Barr virus appeared linked to several top co-occurrence clusters. Compared with equally common non-associated chains, HLA-associated TCR beta chains in a later analysis were more clonally expanded and had lower generation probabilities. When HLA alleles, especially DR and DQ, strongly co-occurred, attributing TCR associations to individual alleles was difficult. The study gave a list of about 170 TCR beta chains associated with cytomegalovirus. Most TCR sequences were observed very rarely across donors, whereas some public TCRs were present in many individuals. Because counts were too low, more than 15 rarely observed V segments, including chromosome 9 orphons, were excluded from the earlier analysis of some 590 of the donors. Because HLA typing was missing for some donors at each locus, association tests included only the typed subset. A further reported finding was that TCR beta sequences accurately predicted the HLA-A and HLA-B alleles for most subjects in the first cohort. Some IMGT-functional V segments, including TRBV6-2 and TRBV6-3, could not be distinguished by the 87-base-pair reads and were therefore excluded. V-gene and J-gene trimming of TCR beta chains was associated with a missense DCLRE1C variant in a later genetic analysis, and the association was replicated in an independent cohort. Only TCR beta chains were sequenced in this cohort, and the absence of alpha or paired-chain data limited detectable features. A later analysis associated 16,951 TCR beta sequences with specific HLA alleles at a false discovery rate of 0.05. A later analysis found that most CMV-associated TCR beta chains appeared HLA-restricted, with HLA associations seemingly driven largely by CMV exposure. Cytomegalovirus status was reported to be diagnosed by the classifier with high specificity and sensitivity in both the original and validation cohorts. A later analysis found that TCR association rates varied across HLA loci, with DRB1 alleles showing the most associated TCRs and HLA-C alleles the fewest. It was suggested by the authors that the approach could potentially be generalized to other disease states and immunological phenotypes. In an earlier analysis of about 550 of the donors, most TCR beta V segments were observed in productive rearrangements about 87% or about 30% of the time, broadly matching IMGT annotations. Sequencing depth was assumed to be roughly uniform across donors in the presence/absence analyses, though that assumption may not hold. Compared with the approximately 700-donor mean, donors in an Asian-associated ancestry cluster had fewer N-insertions in productive TCRs, according to a later genetic analysis. A cluster of highly shared sequence variants was judged likely to be a technical artifact of the sequencing pipeline.

The library relied on the immunoSEQ multiplex PCR assay. A mixture of 60 forward primers for TCR Vbeta segments and 13 reverse primers for TCR Jbeta segments was used in the multiplex PCR. The CDR3 region of rearranged TCR beta genes was amplified from genomic DNA by a multiplex PCR assay. The amplified TCR beta libraries were sequenced on the Illumina HiSeq System as 87-base-pair reads. In the original analysis: Across the 670 or so repertoires, a later analysis counted tens of millions of unique TCR beta chains, some 11 million of which were shared by at least two donors. Raw reads were error-corrected and collapsed into unique sequences with a nearest-neighbor algorithm that merged closely related sequences to remove PCR and sequencing errors. Alignment of CDR3 sequences to IMGT reference sequences was used to assign V, D and J gene segments. For a sequence to be retained, at least a six-nucleotide match to both a V gene segment and a J gene segment was required. A rearrangement was called productive if the CDR3 had no stop codons and remained in frame with V and J, and every other rearrangement was called non-productive. CDR3 was defined according to IMGT convention as the region running from the second conserved V-encoded cysteine to the conserved J-encoded phenylalanine. The earlier analysis of about 610 of the donors excluded any sequence lacking an unambiguous match to a single V gene segment. In an earlier analysis of approximately 610 of the donors, V segments were called functional above 56.7% productive rearrangements and were called segregating when the between-donor standard deviation exceeded 5%. To diagnose cytomegalovirus status from the catalog of TCR beta chain sequences, a statistical classification framework was built. V and J gene assignment, in a later analysis, came from comparing TCR nucleotide sequences with IMGT/GENE-DB human TR gene sequences. Using the TCRdist pipeline, a later analysis assigned CDR3 sequences along with most-parsimonious VDJ recombination scenarios. In a later analysis, each TCR beta chain was defined by its CDR3 amino acid sequence together with its V-gene family, and reads lacking a unique V-gene family were excluded. As a way to deal with suspected cross-contamination and a sequencing artifact, a later analysis dropped nearly 600 nucleotide sequences that were highly shared and had low generation probability. In a later analysis, a clonal expansion index for each public chain was calculated from normalized within-repertoire ranks of inferred template counts. Generation probabilities in a later analysis came from a VDJ recombination model fitted to out-of-frame rearrangements, and those results were checked against IGoR. In a later analysis, hypergeometric tests were used to score TCR-TCR, TCR-HLA and TCR-CMV co-occurrence, with a repertoire-size bias correction applied to TCR pairs. To estimate false discovery rates, a later analysis permuted the HLA or CMV assignments 20 times. In a later analysis, co-occurring TCRs were grouped with DBSCAN, and TCRdist sequence similarity was added when clustering was performed within HLA-allele-positive subsets. Repertoires with fewer than 30,000 or more than 120,000 public chains were left out of co-occurrence clustering, as were about 5 repertoires with anomalous nucleotide sharing. The table was pulled from immuneACCESS by TCRdb, which kept in-frame rearrangements only. Such tables lose some clones; where checked, under half of the loss comes from unresolved V genes, and the rest has no known cause. The DNA gave D and trimming, while V, J and clone size come from that table. A total of roughly 140,000 clones appear in this sample, roughly four fifths of them only once. Jointly, the top ten make up around 3.7% of the sample.

Trimming accounts for 7 bases at V and 6 bases at J, while the number of junction bases matched to no gene is 16. CDR3 length: 16 amino acids, cysteine to phenylalanine. Only the CDR3 region is kept as DNA, spanning 48 bases read in frame from base 1. Reading the germline V gene gives CDR1 MRHNA and CDR2 SNTAGT. The cohort comprised 670 or so healthy bone marrow donors. Cohort members were all nominally healthy when sampled, although unrecorded immune exposures were likely present. The donor tested CMV seronegative and was one of the 352 seronegative cohort members. Each donor provided a peripheral blood sample, and peripheral blood mononuclear cells were used for TCR beta sequencing. Genomic DNA extraction from the blood cell samples was performed with the Qiagen DNeasy Blood Extraction Kit. Of note for this clone: The antigen this receptor binds is unknown. Per-base quality was not reported, and no clone a single base away is much larger than it.

Sequencing was carried out using PBMCs. The chain uses TRBV6-4 and TRBJ1-2; 8 central bases correspond to TRBD1. The TCR originated in a male donor in good health and CMV-seronegative. The base sequence is TGTGCCAGCACCGAGACAGGGGCCTCCCCTTCAGATGGCTACACCTTC. It is translated as CASTETGASPSDGYTF.